This T cell receptor (beta chain) was sequenced during a study of T cells in Graves' hyperthyroidism and ophthalmopathy. Study details: Peripheral blood was collected at initial diagnosis, before any treatment.

Ten or more counts support this clonotype. Its antigen is unknown. Study findings and constraints: Most thyroid clonotypes expanded above 0.001 appeared in blood too. Before onset, ophthalmopathy was predicted by the model a median roughly 6.4 months earlier.

Fresh peripheral blood, roughly 9.3 ml, was the source of the PBMCs. The CDR3 length is 15 residues. The V gene lost 3 bases and the J gene lost 1 base, with 9 bases spanning the gap. Per germline, CDR1 MDHEN and CDR2 SYDVKM. TCR beta CDR3 regions were amplified from RNA. A set of HTBI primers served as the primers for a first-round RT-PCR of the TCR CDR3. MiXCR, run by TCRdb on the multiplex PCR reads, gives a single entry per CDR3 protein. This repertoire shows about 500,000 distinct CDR3 sequences, 15% to 20% found once; its top ten account for about 31%. This sequence joins TRBV28 and TRBJ2-2; possibly TRBD2 for D (5 bases). The source material was blood. This TCR was recovered from a woman in her twenties or thirties with Graves' ophthalmopathy. CDR3 DNA: TGTGCCAGCAGTTTGGAGGCAGGGAACACCGGGGAGCTGTTTTTT. Protein sequence: CASSLEAGNTGELFF. The whole variable domain, filled in from reference TRBV28 and TRBJ2-2, reads DVKVTQSSRYLVKRTGEKVFLECVQDMDHENMFWYRQDPGLGLRLIYFSYDVKMKEKGDIPEGYSVSREKKERFSLILESASTNQTSMYLCASSLEAGNTGELFFGEGSRLTVL.